The TCR beta chain described here comes from a study of blood T cell repertoires in COVID-19. Which cohort a participant joined came from the clinical history participants gave. TCRdb's table, derived via immunoSEQ multiplex PCR, lists solely in-frame clones and lacks some. The sample includes under 500,000 clones, roughly nine tenths seen only once; the top ten take more than 0.95%. The sequencing sample was made of PBMCs or T cells enriched from blood (not recorded which). The sequence was obtained from a man aged 25 to 45 who had recovered from COVID-19.

In nucleotides, the CDR3 is TGTGCCAGCAGCCCTCCCAGGGTTCCTGGAAACACCATATATTTT. It specifies CASSPPRVPGNTIYF. The chain recombines TRBV7-8 with TRBJ1-3; possible D gene TRBD1, 5 bases. The CDR3 covers 15 residues. Trimming removed 5 bases from V and 2 bases from J, with 13 bases in between. The germline gives CDR1 SGHVS, CDR2 FQNEAQ.